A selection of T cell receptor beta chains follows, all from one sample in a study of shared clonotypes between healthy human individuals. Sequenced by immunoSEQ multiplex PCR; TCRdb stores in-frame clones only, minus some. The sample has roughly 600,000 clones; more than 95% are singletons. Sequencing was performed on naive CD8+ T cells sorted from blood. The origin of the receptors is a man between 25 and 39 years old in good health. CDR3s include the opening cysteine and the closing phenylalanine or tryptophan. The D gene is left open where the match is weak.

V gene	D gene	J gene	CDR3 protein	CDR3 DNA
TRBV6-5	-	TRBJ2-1	CASSPFNPRRDEQFF	TGTGCCAGCAGCCCTTTTAACCCCCGGCGCGATGAGCAGTTCTTC
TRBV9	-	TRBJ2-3	CASSVDGSTDTQYF	TGTGCCAGCAGCGTAGACGGAAGCACAGATACGCAGTATTTT
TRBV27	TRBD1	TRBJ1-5	CASRPGQKNQPQHF	TGTGCCAGCAGGCCGGGACAGAAGAATCAGCCCCAGCATTTT
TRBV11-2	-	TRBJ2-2	CASSSYSSRTGELFF	TGTGCCAGCAGCTCTTACTCCTCTCGAACCGGGGAGCTGTTTTTT
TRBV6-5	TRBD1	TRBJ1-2	CASSQTGTARYGYTF	TGTGCCAGCAGCCAGACGGGGACAGCCCGCTATGGCTACACCTTC
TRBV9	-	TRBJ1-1	CASSVGIQGQNTEAFF	TGTGCCAGCAGCGTCGGGATTCAGGGACAGAACACTGAAGCTTTCTTT
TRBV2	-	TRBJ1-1	CASSGGSHTEAFF	TGTGCCAGCAGTGGGGGTTCCCACACTGAAGCTTTCTTT
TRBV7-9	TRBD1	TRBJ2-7	CASSSTINRDRGPYEQYF	TGTGCCAGCAGCTCAACAATTAACCGGGACAGGGGTCCCTACGAGCAGTACTTC
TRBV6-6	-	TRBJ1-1	CASSEQASVNTEAFF	TGTGCCAGCAGCGAACAGGCGAGCGTGAACACTGAAGCTTTCTTT
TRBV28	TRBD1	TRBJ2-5	CASSPPPGQEETQYF	TGTGCCAGCAGTCCACCCCCCGGACAGGAAGAGACCCAGTACTTC
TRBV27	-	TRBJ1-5	CASSTSDDSNQPQHF	TGTGCCAGCAGTACCTCGGACGATAGCAATCAGCCCCAGCATTTT
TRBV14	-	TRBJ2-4	CASSQVAASPPVQYF	TGTGCCAGCAGCCAAGTCGCGGCTAGCCCCCCGGTTCAGTACTTC
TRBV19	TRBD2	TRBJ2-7	CASSPLAGTYEQYF	TGTGCCAGTAGCCCCCTAGCGGGGACCTACGAGCAGTACTTC
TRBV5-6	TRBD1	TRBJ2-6	CASSTGQIVRSGANVLTF	TGTGCCAGCAGCACGGGACAGATTGTAAGGTCTGGGGCCAACGTCCTGACTTTC
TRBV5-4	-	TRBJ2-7	CASSLWLKRDEQYF	TGTGCCAGCAGCTTGTGGCTCAAAAGGGACGAGCAGTACTTC
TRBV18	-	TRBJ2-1	CASSPQGNEQFF	TGTGCCAGCTCACCACAGGGCAATGAGCAGTTCTTC
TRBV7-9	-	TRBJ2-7	CASSPGYEQYF	TGTGCCAGCAGCCCCGGGTACGAGCAGTACTTC
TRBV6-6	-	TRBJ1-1	CASSYSGDWNTEAFF	TGTGCCAGCAGTTACTCGGGGGATTGGAACACTGAAGCTTTCTTT
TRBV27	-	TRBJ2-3	CASSSYDTDTQYF	TGTGCCAGCAGTTCTTATGACACAGATACGCAGTATTTT
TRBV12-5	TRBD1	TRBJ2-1	CASGYRDSEQFF	TGTGCTAGTGGGTACAGGGACAGTGAGCAGTTCTTC
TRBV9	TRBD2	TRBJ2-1	CASSVLGTSGRDNEQFF	TGTGCCAGCAGCGTCCTCGGGACTAGCGGGAGGGACAATGAGCAGTTCTTC
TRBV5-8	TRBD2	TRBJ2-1	CASSLDVSGGSYNEQFF	TGTGCCAGCAGCTTGGATGTGAGCGGGGGCTCCTACAATGAGCAGTTCTTC
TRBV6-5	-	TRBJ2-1	CASSPTLGAGSEQFF	TGTGCCAGCAGTCCCACCCTAGGGGCGGGATCTGAGCAGTTCTTC
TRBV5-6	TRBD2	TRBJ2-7	CASSFGGSFEQYF	TGTGCCAGCAGCTTCGGCGGGAGTTTCGAGCAGTACTTC
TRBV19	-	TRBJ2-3	CASSIPAGTDTQYF	TGTGCCAGTAGTATCCCAGCGGGCACAGATACGCAGTATTTT
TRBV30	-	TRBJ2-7	CAWSVGYEQYF	TGTGCCTGGAGTGTAGGCTACGAGCAGTACTTC
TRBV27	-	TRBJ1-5	CASTQGNQPQHF	TGTGCCAGCACCCAGGGCAATCAGCCCCAGCATTTT
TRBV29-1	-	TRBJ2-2	CSVDSQNTGELFF	TGCAGCGTTGACTCTCAGAACACCGGGGAGCTGTTTTTT
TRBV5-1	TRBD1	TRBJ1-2	CASSLGPTITGTGFDGYTF	TGCGCCAGCAGCTTGGGACCTACGATAACCGGGACAGGGTTCGATGGCTACACCTTC
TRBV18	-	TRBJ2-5	CASSPLGQGGETQYF	TGTGCCAGCTCACCTCTCGGTCAGGGAGGAGAGACCCAGTACTTC